This TCR beta chain derives from a study of vaccination effects on CD4 cells after COVID-19. Study-wide results and limits: No early post-infection timepoints were available in the study, which also included few convalescent patients.

Germline assignment: CDR1 DFQATT and CDR2 SNEGSKA (reference sequence). This CDR3 comprises 11 residues. V lost 6 bases, J lost 1 base, and 6 bases lay in between. Of note for this clone: What it binds is not known.

Ahead of sequencing, the ViraFEST assay grew antigen-specific CD4+ T cells using viral peptide pools. Isolation of CD4+ T cells took place after 10 days of culture. The person acquired a PCR-confirmed SARS-CoV-2 infection between March and December 2020. Measured with immunoSEQ multiplex PCR; TCRdb has only the in-frame clones, and not every one. The sample includes roughly 24,000 clones, about 72% seen only once; the top ten take 16%. This receptor was taken from a human donor who had a prior SARS-CoV-2 infection. This chain connects TRBV20-1 to TRBJ1-1; D is ambiguous. Sequencing used CD4+ T cells from PBMCs cultured with SARS-CoV-2 spike peptides, obtained before COVID-19 vaccination. The CDR3 region is CSAEGNTEAFF. DNA for the CDR3: TGCAGTGCAGAGGGGAACACTGAAGCTTTCTTT.